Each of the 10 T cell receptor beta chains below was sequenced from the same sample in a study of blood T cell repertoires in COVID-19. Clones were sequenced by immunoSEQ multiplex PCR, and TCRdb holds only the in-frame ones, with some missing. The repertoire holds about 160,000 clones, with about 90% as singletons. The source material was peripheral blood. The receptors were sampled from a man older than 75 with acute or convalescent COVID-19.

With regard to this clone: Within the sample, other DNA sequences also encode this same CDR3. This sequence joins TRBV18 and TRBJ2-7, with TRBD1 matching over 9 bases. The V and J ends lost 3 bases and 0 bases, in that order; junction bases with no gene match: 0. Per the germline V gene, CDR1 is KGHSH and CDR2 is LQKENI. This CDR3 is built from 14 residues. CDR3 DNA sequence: TGTGCCAGCTCACCGGGACAGGGCTCCTACGAGCAGTACTTC. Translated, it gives CASSPGQGSYEQYF.

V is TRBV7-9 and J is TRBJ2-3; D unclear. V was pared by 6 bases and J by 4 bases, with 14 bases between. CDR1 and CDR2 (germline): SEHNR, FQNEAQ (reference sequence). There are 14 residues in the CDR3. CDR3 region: CASSFVSRPDTQYF. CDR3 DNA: TGTGCCAGCAGTTTCGTATCCCGTCCAGATACGCAGTATTTT.

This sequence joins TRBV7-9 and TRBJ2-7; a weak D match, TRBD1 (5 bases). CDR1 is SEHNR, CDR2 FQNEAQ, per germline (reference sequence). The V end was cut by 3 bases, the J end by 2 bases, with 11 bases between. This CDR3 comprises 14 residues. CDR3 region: CASSFQGTTYEQYF. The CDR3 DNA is TGTGCCAGCAGCTTCCAGGGTACTACCTACGAGCAGTACTTC.

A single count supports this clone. CDR3 protein: CASRHNTEAFF. CDR3 DNA sequence: TGTGCCAGCAGACACAACACTGAAGCTTTCTTT. The chain employs TRBV12-3 or TRBV12-4 and TRBJ1-1; D remains unclear. The CDR3 covers 11 residues. The V end lost 6 bases, the J end lost 2 bases, and 4 bases lay between the germline ends.

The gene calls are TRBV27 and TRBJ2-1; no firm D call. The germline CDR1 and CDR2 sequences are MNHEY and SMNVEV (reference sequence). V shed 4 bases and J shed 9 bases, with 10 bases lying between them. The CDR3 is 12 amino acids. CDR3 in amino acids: CASSSQAGEQFF. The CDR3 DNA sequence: TGTGCCAGCAGTTCGCAGGCCGGTGAGCAGTTCTTC.

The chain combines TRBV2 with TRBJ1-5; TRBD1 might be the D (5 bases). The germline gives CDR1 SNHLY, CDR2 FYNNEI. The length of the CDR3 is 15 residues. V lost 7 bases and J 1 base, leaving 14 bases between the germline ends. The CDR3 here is CASKSTGGSNQPQHF. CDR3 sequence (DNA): TGTGCCAGCAAGAGTACGGGGGGGAGCAATCAGCCCCAGCATTTT.

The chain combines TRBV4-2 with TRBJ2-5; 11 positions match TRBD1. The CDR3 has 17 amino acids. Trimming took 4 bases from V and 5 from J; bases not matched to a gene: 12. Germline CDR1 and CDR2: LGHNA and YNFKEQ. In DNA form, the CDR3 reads TGTGCCAGCAGCCCCGAGGCCAGGACAGGGGGCCCGGAGACCCAGTACTTC. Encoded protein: CASSPEARTGGPETQYF.

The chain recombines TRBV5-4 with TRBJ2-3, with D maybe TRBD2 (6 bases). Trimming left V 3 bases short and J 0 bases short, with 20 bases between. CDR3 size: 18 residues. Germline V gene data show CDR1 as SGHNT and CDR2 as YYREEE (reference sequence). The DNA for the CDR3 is TGTGCCAGCAGCTCGGGGCGGGGCGTAGCGGCTAGCACAGATACGCAGTATTTT. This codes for CASSSGRGVAASTDTQYF.

The CDR3 here is CASSVITSGGKRNEQFF. CDR3 coding DNA: TGTGCCAGTAGTGTGATAACTAGCGGGGGGAAAAGGAATGAGCAGTTCTTC. This rearrangement joins TRBV19 to TRBJ2-1, with 12 bases that match TRBD2. Germline values: CDR1 LNHDA, CDR2 SQIVND (reference sequence). The CDR3 is 17 residues long. The V segment lost 5 bases and the J segment 7 bases; nucleotides outside the gene matches: 12.

The CDR3 is CASSVGTGLWDNQPQHF. The CDR3 DNA follows: TGTGCCAGCAGTGTGGGGACAGGGCTGTGGGACAATCAGCCCCAGCATTTT. V and J are TRBV6-1 and TRBJ1-5; 9 nucleotides line up with TRBD1. Germline V lookup: CDR1 MNHNS, CDR2 SASEGT. The V gene end was trimmed by 4 bases and the J gene end by 3 bases; junction bases not matched to a gene: 10. This CDR3 has 17 residues.